This T cell receptor beta chain derives from a study of cytomegalovirus exposure and HLA in healthy donors. Study details: Of all 400 or so donors who were genotyped, roughly 81% belonged to the Caucasian-associated ancestry cluster. Findings and caveats of the study: With later analysis, a missense DCLRE1C variant became linked to TCR beta V- and J-gene trimming. Associated with HLA alleles at 0.05 false discovery rate in a later analysis were some 18,000 TCR beta sequences.

Looked up from germline, CDR1 is MDHEN and CDR2 is SYDVKM. This CDR3 has 13 amino acids. This clone was counted a few times. The target antigen is unknown. At one of its ends the junction is not consistent with the germline gene, which may arise from a read error. PCR involved 60 Vbeta and 13 Jbeta primers. Profiled with immunoSEQ multiplex PCR; TCRdb holds only in-frame clones, not every one. The table has more than 110,000 clones, around 10% seen once; the top ten hold 1.8%. The chain employs TRBV28 and TRBJ1-2, with unresolved D. Specimen: PBMCs. The receptor was isolated from a man in his fifties or sixties in good health and CMV-seronegative. The CDR3 nucleotides are TGTGCCAGCAGTTCCGGGTCACTCTATGGCTATACCTTC. Amino acids: CASSSGSLYGYTF.